This T cell receptor beta chain stems from a study of blood T cell repertoires in COVID-19 (dated by TCRdb to 2020 to 2022). At the level of the whole study: Collaborator samples came from the United States, Italy and Spain and covered acute and convalescent phases of COVID-19. The prospective study material was composed of cDNA or gDNA derived from T cells, B-cell-depleted T cells, or PBMCs. The dataset comprised deeply sampled blood TCRbeta repertoires from subjects exposed to, actively infected with, or recovered from COVID-19. The repertoires were made available in a free public database intended to serve as a resource for research on the immune response to SARS-CoV-2. The samples were drawn from the first 160 participants of the ongoing ImmuneRACE study and from 1,254 subjects provided by 6 global collaborators. A de-identified subject ID, COVID-19 status, age in years and sex were almost always included in the sample metadata. Where HLA class I and class II types were available, the types were taken from metadata supplied by the sample provider, not from assay-based typing. Summary of the overall study and its limitations: The quantity of clinical and demographic metadata differed by source and by participant and was supplied without curation.

Remarks on this clone: Its specific antigen is unknown. No base-level quality is on record; no much larger clone is a single base apart.

According to the germline V gene, CDR1 reads MNHEY and CDR2 reads SVGAGI. The CDR3 runs 13 residues from the cysteine to the phenylalanine. The sequence is cut down to CDR3 DNA, 39 bases in frame from base 1. V drops 2 bases and J drops 4 bases, leaving 8 bases in between. TCRbeta CDR3 regions were amplified from genomic DNA using the immunoSEQ Assay, a bias-controlled multiplex PCR. In the authors' own workflow: Within the assay, amplification of reference gene primers was used to estimate how many nucleated cells each sample contained. To quantify the absolute abundance of each unique TCRbeta CDR3 rearrangement, sequence reads were collapsed and filtered. For each sample, productive Simpson clonality was calculated as the square root of Simpson's diversity index over productive rearrangements. TCRdb provides this immuneACCESS table in a form limited to in-frame rearrangements. Some clones are lacking; in checked studies, under half of them reflect an unresolved V gene, and why the rest are absent is not known. That table is the source of V, J and clone size, and D and trimming were worked out from the DNA. In all, the sample holds around 200,000 clones, and approximately 84% of those were seen once. About 4.1% of the sample is taken by the ten largest.

Collaborating institutions collected whole blood in K2EDTA tubes following their own protocols. For TCRbeta analysis, collaborator samples were shipped as frozen whole blood, as isolated PBMCs, or as DNA extracted from either sample type. Sample: peripheral blood. The sequence joins TRBV6-5 to TRBJ1-1; the D segment could be TRBD1, given 5 matching bases. The TCR sequence derives from a man between 50 and 59 years old with acute or convalescent COVID-19. The DNA is TGTGCCAGCAGTTACGGGGGGTTCACTGAAGCTTTCTTT. Translated, this gives CASSYGGFTEAFF.